Shown below are 29 T cell receptor beta chains from a single sample sequenced in a study of blood T cell repertoires in COVID-19. Clones were read by immunoSEQ multiplex PCR, and TCRdb kept only the in-frame ones, dropping some. The table shows about 250,000 clones, with about four fifths occurring only once. Sequencing input: peripheral blood. These receptor sequences come from an elderly man with acute or convalescent COVID-19.

The chain is built from TRBV18 and TRBJ2-7; D gene ambiguous. Germline values: CDR1 KGHSH, CDR2 LQKENI. Trimming cost V 6 bases and J 2 bases, with 5 bases left between them. The CDR3 runs 11 residues. The CDR3 DNA reads as TGTGCCAGCTCTCGAGCCTACGAGCAGTACTTC. Its protein product is CASSRAYEQYF.

The CDR3 sequence is CASSPRGPTGLAGTDTQYF. CDR3 DNA: TGTGCCAGCAGCCCTAGAGGGCCAACCGGACTAGCGGGAACTGATACGCAGTATTTT. V and J are TRBV14 and TRBJ2-3; TRBD2 agrees at 12 bases. The V and J ends lost 4 bases and 6 bases, in that order; junction bases with no gene match: 17. Germline V gives CDR1 SGHDN, CDR2 FVKESK. The CDR3 spans 19 residues.

This chain connects TRBV19 to TRBJ2-1; 10 bases fit TRBD1. The V and J ends lost 3 bases and 10 bases, in that order; junction bases with no gene match: 6. This CDR3 has 14 residues. The germline CDR1 and CDR2 sequences are LNHDA and SQIVND (reference sequence). The CDR3 spells CASSMGTGAGEQFF. The CDR3 DNA is TGTGCCAGTAGTATGGGGACAGGGGCCGGAGAGCAGTTCTTC. Complete variable domain (other parts from reference TRBV19 and TRBJ2-1): DGGITQSPKYLFRKEGQNVTLSCEQNLNHDAMYWYRQDPGQGLRLIYYSQIVNDFQKGDIAEGYSVSREKKESFPLTVTSAQKNPTAFYLCASSMGTGAGEQFFGPGTRLTVL.

The rearrangement joins TRBV28 to TRBJ1-2; D is perhaps TRBD1 (5 bases). The CDR3 contains 17 residues. Trimming removed 6 bases at V and 0 bases at J, with 20 bases between. CDR1 MDHEN and CDR2 SYDVKM come from the germline V gene. The CDR3 sequence: CASRPLPGGSSNYGYTF. Here the CDR3 DNA reads TGTGCCAGCAGACCTCTCCCGGGGGGGTCTTCTAACTATGGCTACACCTTC.

This clone was observed once. This rearrangement joins TRBV25-1 to TRBJ2-7; TRBD2 aligns across 9 bases. Germline assignment: CDR1 MGHDK and CDR2 SYGVNS. V lost 1 base and J lost 5; bases outside the gene matches: 6. This CDR3 contains 15 residues. CDR3 sequence reads: CASSEFGTSFDEQYF. For the CDR3, the DNA is TGTGCCAGCAGTGAATTTGGGACTAGCTTCGACGAGCAGTACTTC.

The chain couples TRBV7-7 to TRBJ2-2; weak D call: TRBD1 (6 bases). V lost 6 bases and J 6 bases, leaving 17 bases between the germline ends. The germline V gene has CDR1 SSHAT and CDR2 FNYEAQ (reference sequence). The CDR3 totals 15 residues. The DNA for the CDR3 is TGTGCCAGCAGTATCTCGCAGGGGAAGGCCGGGGAGCTGTTTTTT. Protein product: CASSISQGKAGELFF.

The chain has TRBV27 and TRBJ2-5; possibly TRBD2 for D (6 bases). V lost 1 base, J lost 5 bases, and 11 bases lay in between. The germline CDR1 and CDR2 sequences are MNHEY and SMNVEV (reference sequence). The CDR3 extends over 14 amino acids. CDR3 coding DNA: TGTGCCAGCAGTTTATTAGGCGGGGCCGAGACCCAGTACTTC. This gives the protein CASSLLGGAETQYF.

The chain employs TRBV3-1 (or the pseudogene TRBV3-2) and TRBJ2-5; D not certain. Between the trimmed V and J ends, which lost 1 base and 7 bases, there was a span of 4 bases. CDR3 length: 11 residues. The germline V gene encodes CDR1 LGHDT and CDR2 YNNKEL (reference sequence). CDR3 loop: CASSQAGTQYF. The CDR3 DNA is TGTGCCAGCAGCCAAGCCGGGACCCAGTACTTC.

This chain joins TRBV10-3 and TRBJ1-1; TRBD1 might be the D (5 bases). V was trimmed by 0 bases and J by 4 bases, leaving 12 bases between them. Looked up from germline, CDR1 is ENHRY and CDR2 is SYGVKD. This CDR3 has 15 residues. The CDR3 spells CAISESRSQGTEAFF. The DNA for the CDR3 is TGTGCCATCAGTGAGTCGAGGTCGCAGGGCACTGAAGCTTTCTTT.

Only one count was recorded for this clone. V gene TRBV13 combines with J gene TRBJ2-7, with TRBD2 matching over 8 bases. The germline V gene has CDR1 PRHDT and CDR2 FYEKMQ (reference sequence). V lost 5 bases, J lost 1 base, and 4 bases stayed unmatched. CDR3 size: 14 residues. The CDR3 sequence is CASSLLAASYEQYF. For the CDR3, the DNA is TGTGCCAGCAGCCTACTAGCGGCATCCTACGAGCAGTACTTC. The full variable domain, rest sourced from reference TRBV13 and TRBJ2-7, is AAGVIQSPRHLIKEKRETATLKCYPIPRHDTVYWYQQGPGQDPQFLISFYEKMQSDKGSIPDRFSAQQFSDYHSELNMSSLELGDSALYFCASSLLAASYEQYFGPGTRLTVT.

The CDR3 nucleotides are TGTGCCAGCACGACGCAGGTCCCCACTGAAGCTTTCTTT. Its translation is CASTTQVPTEAFF. The chain is built from TRBV28 and TRBJ1-1; D is unresolved. The germline V gene encodes CDR1 MDHEN and CDR2 SYDVKM. The CDR3 is 13 residues long. With 7 bases removed from V and 4 bases from J, the gap between germline ends came to 13 bases.

V gene TRBV6-5 combines with J gene TRBJ2-7; the D gene is possibly TRBD2 (5 bases). Germline V gene sequence: CDR1 MNHEY, CDR2 SVGAGI. Between the trimmed V and J ends, which lost 7 bases and 5 bases, there was a span of 21 bases. This CDR3 is built from 15 residues. The CDR3 region is CASTTRPVRAHEQYF. Here the CDR3 DNA reads TGTGCCAGCACCACAAGGCCCGTGAGGGCCCACGAGCAGTACTTC.

V usage is TRBV10-3 and J usage is TRBJ2-7; 12 positions match TRBD2. Germline-derived CDR1 and CDR2 are ENHRY and SYGVKD. The CDR3 runs to 17 residues. The V gene end was trimmed by 6 bases and the J gene end by 4 bases; junction bases not matched to a gene: 13. The CDR3 DNA is TGTGCCATCAGCCTATCTCTCTTGACTAGCGGGAGTTACGAGCAGTACTTC. The encoded protein is CAISLSLLTSGSYEQYF.

This rearrangement joins TRBV6-5 to TRBJ2-5; 7 bases map to TRBD2. Losses at the gene ends were 6 bases for V and 5 bases for J; bases not matched to a gene: 12. Germline CDR1 MNHEY, CDR2 SVGAGI. This CDR3 is built from 15 residues. CDR3 protein: CASRGGELLGETQYF. The CDR3 DNA is TGTGCCAGCAGGGGAGGGGAACTACTTGGGGAGACCCAGTACTTC.

The V call is TRBV20-1, the J call TRBJ2-1; D is perhaps TRBD1 (6 bases). V shed 3 bases and J shed 5 bases, with 8 bases lying between them. The germline CDR1 and CDR2 sequences are DFQATT and SNEGSKA (reference sequence). The CDR3 runs 12 residues. CDR3 nucleotides: TGCAGTGCTAGTGGGGGCAACAATGAGCAGTTCTTC. This gives the protein CSASGGNNEQFF.

This clone showed up just a few times. The chain is built from TRBV5-1 and TRBJ2-3; D is perhaps TRBD2 (6 bases). Trimming stripped 0 bases from V and 6 bases from J, with 14 bases between. Germline loops: CDR1 SGHRS, CDR2 YFSETQ. The CDR3 length is 15 residues. CDR3 sequence: CASSLAPLARDTQYF. In nucleotides, the CDR3 is TGCGCCAGCAGCTTGGCCCCCCTAGCGAGGGATACGCAGTATTTT.

This clone appeared a single time. V gene TRBV6-4 combines with J gene TRBJ2-3, with 13 bases matching TRBD2. This CDR3 has 19 residues. Germline V lookup: CDR1 MRHNA, CDR2 SNTAGT. The ends lost 5 bases at V and 0 bases at J; junction bases unmatched: 11. DNA for the CDR3: TGTGCCAGCAGTTGCCCTTGGACTAGCGGGAGAGGGAGCACAGATACGCAGTATTTT. It translates to CASSCPWTSGRGSTDTQYF.

The rearrangement links TRBV5-1 to TRBJ2-3; D is possibly TRBD1 (6 bases). Trimming shortened V by 4 bases and J by 2 bases, and 14 bases separated the two germline ends. The CDR3 runs to 15 residues. Germline CDR1 reads SGHRS; CDR2 reads YFSETQ. The CDR3: CASSRDGQITDTQYF. The CDR3 DNA reads TGCGCCAGCAGCCGAGACGGACAGATCACAGATACGCAGTATTTT.

J is TRBJ1-5 and V is TRBV21-1; the DNA was not compared with TRBD1, the D call given in the table. TRBV21-1 is a recognized pseudogene. This CDR3 has 16 residues. CDR3 sequence: CASSKVQGSSNQPQHF. The CDR3, as DNA: TGTGCCAGCAGCAAAGTACAGGGAAGTAGCAATCAGCCCCAGCATTTT.

This clone has only one observation. The rearrangement joins TRBV19 to TRBJ2-7; 9 nucleotides line up with TRBD1. The CDR3 is 15 residues long. V was pared by 10 bases and J by 6 bases, with 16 bases of the junction left unmatched. CDR1 LNHDA and CDR2 SQIVND come from the germline V gene (reference sequence). In nucleotides, the CDR3 is TGTGCCACATCTGACCCGGGACAGGGTCCGCTCGAGCAGTACTTC. Its protein product is CATSDPGQGPLEQYF.

This chain links TRBV21-1 with TRBJ2-5; TRBD2, the table's D call, was not compared with the DNA. TRBV21-1 is annotated as a pseudogene. This CDR3 has 13 amino acids. CDR3 protein: CASSARGGETQYF. In DNA, the CDR3 is TGTGCCAGCAGCGCAAGGGGGGGAGAGACCCAGTACTTC.

The sample holds a few counts of this clone. Other DNA sequences from this sample encode an identical CDR3 as well. The J gene is TRBJ1-2, the V gene TRBV5-4, with 10 bases lining up with TRBD1. The J segment lost 2 bases and the V segment lost 0 bases, leaving 1 base of the junction unmatched. The CDR3 has 15 residues. The germline gives CDR1 SGHNT, CDR2 YYREEE (reference sequence). CDR3 in amino acids: CASSLGGQGNYGYTF. The CDR3 bases are TGTGCCAGCAGCTTGGGGGGACAGGGGAACTATGGCTACACCTTC.

This chain joins TRBV5-1 and TRBJ2-5, with D perhaps matching TRBD1 (6 bases). In germline, CDR1 is SGHRS, CDR2 YFSETQ. This CDR3 spans 14 amino acids. Deletions cut 0 bases from V and 3 bases from J, with 9 bases between. The CDR3 nucleotides are TGCGCCAGCAGCTTGGGGGCAGGGGAAGAGACCCAGTACTTC. As protein: CASSLGAGEETQYF.

This chain links TRBV19 with TRBJ2-7; weak D call: TRBD2 (6 bases). In germline, CDR1 is LNHDA, CDR2 SQIVND (reference sequence). The CDR3 is 17 amino acids. Trimming removed 5 bases from V and 3 bases from J, with 23 bases in between. The CDR3 spells CASSRTIPIGGYYEQYF. CDR3 DNA sequence: TGTGCCAGTAGTCGAACTATACCCATTGGAGGGTACTACGAGCAGTACTTC.

The chain couples TRBV7-8 to TRBJ1-6; 9 bases line up with TRBD1. The length of the CDR3 is 14 residues. V trimming: 5 bases; J trimming: 10 bases; junction bases outside the gene matches: 6. Per the germline V gene, CDR1 is SGHVS and CDR2 is FQNEAQ. The chain's CDR3 is CASSRDRGSSPLHF. DNA for the CDR3: TGTGCCAGCAGCCGAGACAGGGGGAGCTCACCCCTCCACTTT.

This chain joins TRBV5-6 and TRBJ1-3, with D unresolved. The CDR3 runs 14 residues. In germline, CDR1 is SGHDT, CDR2 YYEEEE. Trimming took off 2 bases at V and 0 bases at J, with 6 bases between the two ends. CDR3 protein: CASSFESSGNTIYF. Written as DNA, the CDR3 is TGTGCCAGCAGCTTCGAGAGCTCTGGAAACACCATATATTTT.

The V and J genes are TRBV5-1 and TRBJ1-6; 10 bases are a match to TRBD1. The ends lost 0 bases at V and 9 bases at J; junction bases unmatched: 12. CDR1 SGHRS and CDR2 YFSETQ come from the germline V gene. This CDR3 has 18 amino acids. This CDR3 is CASSLDPGQGKFSSPLHF. Written as DNA, the CDR3 is TGCGCCAGCAGCTTGGACCCGGGACAGGGGAAGTTTAGTTCACCCCTCCACTTT.

This clone showed up just once. The chain is built from TRBV5-6 and TRBJ2-3, with 10 bases that match TRBD2. V was clipped by 5 bases and J by 6 bases; unmatched bases: 9. From germline, CDR1 is SGHDT and CDR2 YYEEEE. CDR3 length: 15 amino acids. CDR3 nucleotides: TGTGCCAGCAGATTAGCGGGGGGTATCACGGATACGCAGTATTTT. This codes for CASRLAGGITDTQYF.

The chain links TRBV2 to TRBJ1-6; the D gene is possibly TRBD1 (6 bases). CDR3 length: 14 residues. Germline lookup yields CDR1 SNHLY and CDR2 FYNNEI. V dropped 4 bases and J dropped 8 bases, with 12 bases sitting between them. The CDR3 here is CASSARGRDSPLHF. The CDR3, as DNA: TGTGCCAGCAGTGCGAGGGGGAGGGATTCACCCCTCCACTTT.